A single sample is the source of the 27 T cell receptor beta chains below, sequenced in a study of breast tumors, draining lymph nodes, adjacent tissues. TCRdb passed the multiplex PCR reads through MiXCR, listing each CDR3 protein once. The sample holds some 170,000 distinct CDR3 sequences, 25% to 40% seen once. The lymph nodes were axillary draining lymph nodes from breast cancer patients. Sequenced: axillary lymph node tissue. All receptors come from a female donor with breast cancer. Some clones in this sample may be carry-over from other donors' samples.

This clonotype was detected only a few times. This chain joins TRBV28 and TRBJ2-1; 8 bases are shared with TRBD2. Germline V gene sequence: CDR1 MDHEN, CDR2 SYDVKM. The CDR3 totals 19 residues. Trimming at V came to 1 base and at J to 1 base, leaving 12 bases not matched to a gene. CDR3 coding DNA: TGTGCCAGCAGTTTATCCCCCCCCTCACTAGCGGAGTCCTACAATGAGCAGTTCTTC. This encodes CASSLSPPSLAESYNEQFF.

This clonotype was observed at least ten times. The chain is built from TRBV7-8 and TRBJ2-7; D is ambiguous. The CDR3 runs to 13 residues. Per the germline V gene, CDR1 is SGHVS and CDR2 is FQNEAQ. V lost 1 base and J lost 0, with 4 bases in between. The CDR3: CASSLDSSYEQYF. CDR3 DNA sequence: TGTGCCAGCAGCTTAGACAGCTCCTACGAGCAGTACTTC.

This clonotype has a count of ten or more. The gene calls are TRBV30 and TRBJ2-5; TRBD1 or TRBD2 may be the D gene (6 bases each). The CDR3 has 13 residues. CDR1 and CDR2 from the germline V gene are GTSNPN and SVGIG (reference sequence). The V end was cut by 3 bases, the J end by 4 bases, with 12 bases between. The CDR3 is CAWRSRGGETQYF. CDR3 bases: TGTGCCTGGAGGTCCAGGGGAGGAGAGACCCAGTACTTC.

This chain joins TRBV27 and TRBJ2-4; 8 nucleotides line up with TRBD2. V lost 2 bases and J lost 7; bases outside the gene matches: 13. CDR1 and CDR2 (germline): MNHEY, SMNVEV (reference sequence). The CDR3 is 17 amino acids. DNA for the CDR3: TGTGCCAGCAGTTTAGTAGGCCTAGCGGGTGGAGGCAACATTCAGTACTTC. It yields the protein CASSLVGLAGGGNIQYF.

This clonotype was observed a handful of times. A read error is likely, as this CDR3 ends without the conserved phenylalanine or tryptophan. The V call is TRBV5-1, the J call TRBJ1-3; maybe TRBD1 (6 bases). Germline CDR1 is SGHRS and CDR2 is YFSETQ. The CDR3 runs to 15 residues. The CDR3 bases are TGCGCTAGCAGCTGGGACACAAGCTCTGGAAACACCATATATTCT. The encoded protein is CASSWDTSSGNTIYS.

This clonotype was recorded at least ten times. This chain joins TRBV6-5 and TRBJ1-6; D remains ambiguous. This CDR3 is 13 amino acids long. The ends were cut back, 5 bases at V and 7 bases at J, with 9 bases in the middle. Germline CDR1 MNHEY, CDR2 SVGAGI. In DNA, the CDR3 is TGTGCCAGCAGTCGGACCGAGAATTCACCCCTCCACTTT. Its translation: CASSRTENSPLHF.

The V and J genes are TRBV5-1 and TRBJ1-2; 10 positions match TRBD1. V gave up 1 base and J gave up 8 bases; unmatched junction bases: 11. The length of the CDR3 is 16 residues. CDR1 and CDR2 (germline): SGHRS, YFSETQ. CDR3 amino acids: CASSLTGQGEFWGYTF. The DNA for the CDR3 is TGCGCCAGCAGCTTGACCGGACAGGGGGAGTTCTGGGGCTACACCTTC.

This clonotype came up many times. The chain links TRBV12-3 or TRBV12-4 to TRBJ1-6, with D possibly matching TRBD1 (5 bases). This CDR3 is 14 amino acids long. The V end was cut by 3 bases, the J end by 9 bases, with 12 bases between. The CDR3 DNA sequence: TGTGCCAGCAGTTTGAACAGGCAGACTTCACCCCTCCACTTT. The encoded protein is CASSLNRQTSPLHF.

On this clonotype: A much larger clone lies a single base off, so this may be a read error. V is TRBV6-1 and J is TRBJ1-4; no definite D call. The germline gives CDR1 MNHNS, CDR2 SASEGT. V dropped 2 bases and J dropped 10 bases, with 20 bases sitting between them. The CDR3 is made up of 16 amino acids. The CDR3 here is CASSEIRVAAYGKLFF. Written as DNA, the CDR3 is TGTGCCAGCAGTGAAATTCGGGTGGCGGCCTATGGAAAACTGTTTTTT.

This clonotype was counted a few times. The V and J genes are TRBV6-6 and TRBJ2-1, with TRBD2 matching 7 bases. The germline V gene encodes CDR1 MNHNY and CDR2 SVGAGI (reference sequence). The CDR3 has 17 residues. Trimming removed 5 bases from V and 2 bases from J; junction bases left unmatched: 12. In DNA form, the CDR3 reads TGTGCCAGCAGTGTCTTCTTCGGCGGGAGTCCCTACAATGAGCAGTTCTTC. It translates to CASSVFFGGSPYNEQFF.

There are many counts of this clonotype. The CDR3 DNA is TGTGCCAGTAGTATAACAGGCAGGGGGCGTACCGGGGAGCTGTTTTTT. It is translated as CASSITGRGRTGELFF. V and J are TRBV19 and TRBJ2-2, with 8 bases aligning to TRBD1. J gave up 5 bases and V 2 bases, and 7 bases lay outside the gene matches. Germline V lookup: CDR1 LNHDA, CDR2 SQIVND (reference sequence). This CDR3 has 16 residues.

This clonotype was observed many times. V gene TRBV4-1 combines with J gene TRBJ2-1; 11 positions agree with TRBD2. Germline V gives CDR1 MGHRA, CDR2 YSYEKL. There are 16 residues in the CDR3. V lost 0 bases and J lost 7; bases outside the gene matches: 5. For the CDR3, the DNA is TGCGCCAGCAGCCAAGATCCTAGCGGGAGGTTTAATGAGCAGTTCTTC. Its translation: CASSQDPSGRFNEQFF.

Concerning this clonotype: The junction does not match germline at one end; this may be a read error. The gene calls are TRBV2 and TRBJ2-6; weak D call: TRBD1 (5 bases). CDR1 SNHLY and CDR2 FYNNEI come from the germline V gene. The CDR3 extends over 18 amino acids. The CDR3 protein is CASRYSRESSSGANVLTF. The CDR3 region has the DNA TGTGCCAGCAGGTACAGCAGGGAATCGAGCTCTGGGGCCAACGTCCTCACTTTC.

This chain uses TRBV7-9 with TRBJ2-5; D could derive from TRBD1 or TRBD2 (5 bases each). V was cut by 5 bases and J by 4 bases, with 23 bases left in between. This CDR3 is built from 17 residues. CDR1 is SEHNR, CDR2 FQNEAQ, per germline (reference sequence). The CDR3 sequence: CASSRTSGSGGLETQYF. The CDR3 coding sequence is TGTGCCAGCAGCCGAACATCTGGTAGTGGGGGTTTAGAGACCCAGTACTTC.

This chain uses TRBV7-9 with TRBJ1-1; D ambiguous. V lost 4 bases to trimming and J lost 7 bases, with 4 bases between them. The CDR3 covers 10 residues. The V gene's germline CDR1 is SEHNR and CDR2 FQNEAQ (reference sequence). CDR3: CASSSGEAFF. The CDR3 DNA sequence: TGTGCCAGCAGCTCAGGTGAAGCTTTCTTT. Filled out from reference TRBV7-9 and TRBJ1-1, the complete variable domain reads DTGVSQNPRHKITKRGQNVTFRCDPISEHNRLYWYRQTLGQGPEFLTYFQNEAQLEKSRLLSDRFSAERPKGSFSTLEIQRTEQGDSAMYLCASSSGEAFFGQGTRLTVV.

The chain employs TRBV11-2 and TRBJ2-3; 12 nucleotides line up with TRBD2. Per germline, CDR1 SGHAT and CDR2 FQNNGV. The length of the CDR3 is 16 residues. J was trimmed by 5 bases and V by 4 bases; bases with no gene match: 7. Written as DNA, the CDR3 is TGTGCCAGCAGCTACTGGACTAGCGGGGTTGGAGATACGCAGTATTTT. It is translated as CASSYWTSGVGDTQYF.

This clonotype was observed at least ten times. The chain couples TRBV29-1 to TRBJ2-3; D call uncertain. Germline lookup yields CDR1 SQVTM and CDR2 ANQGSEA. The CDR3 has 13 amino acids. The V end lost 2 bases, the J end lost 2 bases, and 8 bases lay between the germline ends. The CDR3 sequence is CSVEWQNTDTQYF. CDR3 bases: TGCAGCGTTGAATGGCAGAACACAGATACGCAGTATTTT.

This clonotype was observed many times. CDR3 nucleotide sequence: TGTGCCAGCCAATACGGCCCCTACGAGCAGTACTTC. This sequence encodes CASQYGPYEQYF. The chain links TRBV6-1 to TRBJ2-7; D is uncertain. Between the trimmed V and J ends, which lost 8 bases and 2 bases, there was a span of 10 bases. The CDR3 extends over 12 amino acids. Per germline, CDR1 MNHNS and CDR2 SASEGT.

This clonotype showed up many times. The DNA for the CDR3 is TGTGCCAGCAGCAAGACTAGCGGGGGCCTTCAATCCTACGAGCAGTACTTC. It yields the protein CASSKTSGGLQSYEQYF. The rearrangement joins TRBV7-8 to TRBJ2-7, with 12 bases matching TRBD2. The J segment lost 1 base and the V segment lost 5 bases, leaving 9 bases of the junction unmatched. The germline V gene has CDR1 SGHVS and CDR2 FQNEAQ. This CDR3 comprises 17 residues.

This clonotype was counted at least ten times. This chain joins TRBV18 and TRBJ1-2; D is perhaps TRBD1 (5 bases). Germline CDR1 is KGHSH and CDR2 is LQKENI. Trimming cost V 1 base and J 8 bases, with 17 bases left between them. This CDR3 region has 15 residues. The CDR3 DNA follows: TGTGCCAGCTCACCACTCCCAAAACAGGATTACGGCTACACCTTC. It specifies CASSPLPKQDYGYTF.

The chain has TRBV7-9 and TRBJ2-1; 7 nucleotides agree with TRBD2. V was pared by 0 bases and J by 9 bases, with 8 bases of the junction left unmatched. The CDR3 extends over 15 amino acids. Germline loops: CDR1 SEHNR, CDR2 FQNEAQ (reference sequence). This chain's CDR3 is CASSLAGAGEGEQFF. The CDR3 DNA reads TGTGCCAGCAGCTTAGCAGGTGCGGGAGAGGGTGAGCAGTTCTTC.

This clonotype was seen ten or more times. Because the CDR3 is missing its conserved closing phenylalanine or tryptophan, this is likely a read error. The genes are TRBV10-3 and TRBJ2-5; 9 bases agree with TRBD1. The CDR3 length is 14 residues. J gave up 10 bases and V 2 bases, and 8 bases lay outside the gene matches. Germline CDR1 and CDR2: ENHRY and SYGVKD. The CDR3 DNA reads as TGTGCCATCAGTGAGCCGGACAGGGGAGGGGGCCAGTACCTC. As protein: CAISEPDRGGGQYL.

Note on this clonotype: A read error may explain this, as a much larger clone is one base away. Likely a read error: the CDR3 ends without its conserved phenylalanine or tryptophan. J is TRBJ2-3 and V is TRBV24-1; tentative D call: TRBD1 (5 bases). The CDR3 contains 16 residues. The ends were cut back, 0 bases at V and 1 base at J, with 10 bases in the middle. Germline CDR1 is KGHDR and CDR2 is SFDVKD. CDR3 bases: TGTGCCACCAGTGATTTGCAATTAGGGGGCACAGATACGCAGTATATT. Translated: CATSDLQLGGTDTQYI.

The chain is built from TRBV14 and TRBJ2-3; 7 bases match TRBD2. This CDR3 contains 13 residues. Losses at the gene ends were 4 bases for V and 7 bases for J; bases not matched to a gene: 5. Germline CDR1 SGHDN, CDR2 FVKESK. CDR3 sequence reads: CASSLLAINTQYF. DNA for the CDR3: TGTGCCAGCAGCCTACTAGCGATAAATACGCAGTATTTT.

On this clonotype: Since a much larger clone is just one base distant, this may be a read error. The chain uses TRBV20-1 and TRBJ1-3; D is uncertain. Trimming removed 0 bases from V and 0 bases from J, with 9 bases in between. Germline CDR1 and CDR2: DFQATT and SNEGSKA (reference sequence). The CDR3 spans 15 residues. The CDR3 reads CSARDHTHSGNTIYF. The CDR3 DNA reads TGCAGTGCTAGAGACCACACTCACTCTGGAAACACCATATATTTT.

This clonotype was observed at least ten times. The chain has TRBV4-3 and TRBJ2-5; unclear D gene. The germline V gene encodes CDR1 LGHNA and CDR2 YSLEER. V was clipped by 0 bases and J by 1 base, with 9 bases between them. CDR3 length: 15 amino acids. The CDR3 nucleotides are TGCGCCAGCAGCCAAGATTGGCAGCCCCAAGAGACCCAGTACTTC. This gives the protein CASSQDWQPQETQYF.

This clonotype was recorded a few times. Possible read error: a much larger clone is one base away. This sequence joins TRBV3-1 and TRBJ2-5; D not resolved. Germline values: CDR1 LGHDT, CDR2 YNNKEL (reference sequence). V gave up 4 bases and J gave up 4 bases, with 7 bases separating them. The CDR3 length is 12 residues. The CDR3 loop is CASSRDPETQYF. The CDR3 DNA follows: TGTGCCAGCAGCCGAGATCCAGAGACCCAGTACTTC.